Here is one TCR beta chain with its context. The antigen is undetermined. The data stem from a study of T-cell memory formation after mild COVID-19. Study-wide context: The two donors had largely donor-specific TCR clusters. General observations from the study: Later expanders leaned CD4+, whereas clones that contracted between day 15 and 85 were balanced CD4/CD8. There were some responding clones in pre-infection memory, which suggested that cross-reactive memory had joined.

A single record per CDR3 protein comes from TCRdb applying MiXCR to the 5' RACE reads. The sample shows about 16,000 distinct CDR3 sequences, approximately 20% of them seen only once. There are 17 residues in the CDR3. The V and J genes are TRBV12-2 and TRBJ2-3; the table's D gene call, TRBD2, was not cross checked with the DNA. TRBV12-2 is designated a pseudogene. Material for sequencing was PBMCs or a T cell subset sorted from them (not recorded which). The sequence was obtained from a young man who had mild COVID-19 (a few samples of this study predate the infection). Cell type and time point are not known. CDR3 sequence (DNA): TGTGCAAGTCGCTTAGCTCCCACTAGCGGAACTCTTGATACGCAGTATTTT. As protein: CASRLAPTSGTLDTQYF.